A single TCR beta chain is shown here with its context. Its antigen is unidentified. This entry belongs to a study of T cell therapy after organ transplantation. Study as a whole: After therapy, patients were monitored for around 29 weeks.

The time point: 4-8 weeks after completion of therapy. Here immunoSEQ multiplex PCR was the method, and the copy in TCRdb shows in-frame clones only, minus some. The sample carries around 4,400 clones, around 62% recorded once. Germline lookup yields CDR1 SGHDT and CDR2 YYEEEE. The ends were cut back, 0 bases at V and 2 bases at J, with 9 bases in the middle. The CDR3 sequence is 15 residues long. The material sequenced was CD8+ T cells from blood, taken after autologous CMV-specific T cell therapy. The chain has TRBV5-6 and TRBJ1-3; no firm D call. The origin of this receptor is a human patient who had received a solid organ transplant and had CMV disease. Some T cells may have come from the graft donor. The CDR3 DNA reads as TGTGCCAGCAGCTTGGACCGAAGGGCTGGAAACACCATATATTTT. It codes for CASSLDRRAGNTIYF.